Here is one T cell receptor (beta chain) with its context. Antigen specificity is unknown. Described time point: pre-sensitization, week 0. Treatment noted: therapeutic diphenylcyclopropenone sensitization with weekly scalp DPC. Blood collection took place prior to placing each patch test. Using its own MiXCR run on the RACE reads, TCRdb lists one record per CDR3 protein. The sample comprises about 290,000 distinct CDR3 sequences, roughly 7.4% of which are singletons, and 0.9% to 1.5% rests with the top ten. The sample belongs to a study of human T cells and chemical hapten exposure. Study-wide results and caveats: Donors, who had alopecia, may show an immune response that differs from healthy people's.

J was trimmed by 10 bases and V by 6 bases; bases with no gene match: 10. The germline gives CDR1 SEHNR, CDR2 FQNEAQ (reference sequence). The CDR3 consists of 14 residues. The receptor's source is a young man with alopecia areata. Some clones in this sample may be carry-over from other donors' samples. This sequence joins TRBV7-9 and TRBJ1-5; 9 nucleotides match TRBD1. The starting material was whole blood, obtained in connection with sensitization to the hapten diphenylcyclopropenone (DPC). The DNA of the CDR3 is TGTGCCAGCAGTACAGGGGGCGCGGGTCAACCCCAGCATTTT. Translation gives CASSTGGAGQPQHF. The full variable domain, rest sourced from reference TRBV7-9 and TRBJ1-5, is DTGVSQNPRHKITKRGQNVTFRCDPISEHNRLYWYRQTLGQGPEFLTYFQNEAQLEKSRLLSDRFSAERPKGSFSTLEIQRTEQGDSAMYLCASSTGGAGQPQHFGDGTRLSIL.